Listed below are T cell receptor beta chains from one sample, sequenced in a study of cytomegalovirus exposure and HLA in healthy donors. Profiled with immunoSEQ multiplex PCR; TCRdb holds only in-frame clones, not every one. The table has 150,000 to 200,000 clones, around 78% seen once. Sequencing input: PBMCs. Every receptor here comes from a woman aged 40 to 50 in good health and CMV-seropositive. Both conserved end residues are part of each CDR3. The order of the fields is CDR3 length, J gene, D gene, clone size, V gene, CDR3 DNA, CDR3 protein. The D gene is left open where the match is weak. The size field is filled for only some rows; it gives once, few, many or a size class.

14,TRBJ2-2,TRBD2,-,TRBV2,TGTGCCAGCTCAGCGGGGGGGTACACCGGGGAGCTGTTTTTT,CASSAGGYTGELFF
15,TRBJ2-1,-,-,TRBV11-1,TGTGCCAGCGGATCGTCGGAGCCCTCCTACAATGAGCAGTTCTTC,CASGSSEPSYNEQFF
16,TRBJ2-3,TRBD2,-,TRBV5-8,TGTGCCAGCAGCTTGGGTAGCGGGGGTAGCACAGATACGCAGTATTTT,CASSLGSGGSTDTQYF
14,TRBJ2-7,-,-,TRBV28,TGTGCCAGCAGCCTTCCCCGCTCCCTGGGAGGACCGAACTTC,CASSLPRSLGGPNF
16,TRBJ1-5,-,-,TRBV28,TGTGCCAGCAGTTTCAAAATCGGGGAAGCTAATCAGCCCCAGCATTTT,CASSFKIGEANQPQHF
14,TRBJ2-7,TRBD1,few,TRBV2,TGTGCCAGCAGTGCCATACAGGGGGCGAGCGAGCAGTACTTC,CASSAIQGASEQYF
13,TRBJ1-1,-,-,TRBV25-1,TGTGCCAGCAGAGGACAGCTGAACACTGAAGCTTTCTTT,CASRGQLNTEAFF
19,TRBJ2-3,TRBD2,-,TRBV5-1,TGCGCCAGCAGCCCCGGGACTAGCGGGGGGGTACTAGTTACAGATACGCAGTATTTT,CASSPGTSGGVLVTDTQYF
14,TRBJ2-7,TRBD2,-,TRBV10-3,TGTGCCATCAGTGGGACTAGCGGGGTATACGAGCAGTACTTC,CAISGTSGVYEQYF
17,TRBJ1-5,-,-,TRBV7-3,TGTGCCAGCAGCCTTCCCCGAAAGGACGGGGGGATCCAGCCCCAGCATTTT,CASSLPRKDGGIQPQHF
12,TRBJ1-4,-,-,TRBV28,TGTGCCAGCAACCAGGGGAATGAAAAACTGTTTTTT,CASNQGNEKLFF
11,TRBJ2-7,-,-,TRBV5-1,TGCGCCAGCAGCTTGGGAGACGAGCAGTACTTC,CASSLGDEQYF
14,TRBJ2-5,TRBD1,-,TRBV29-1,TGCAGCGCCTCGATGACAGGGTCTGCAGAGACCCAGTACTTC,CSASMTGSAETQYF
13,TRBJ1-2,TRBD1,-,TRBV10-3,TGTGCCAGCAGACAGGGGGAGATCTATGGCTACACCTTC,CASRQGEIYGYTF
13,TRBJ2-7,TRBD2,-,TRBV2,TGTGCCAACAAGCGGGACGGACCCTACGAGCAGTACTTC,CANKRDGPYEQYF
15,TRBJ2-1,-,-,TRBV18,TGTGCCAGCTCACCAGCACAGGCGCCAGGGAATGAGCAGTTCTTC,CASSPAQAPGNEQFF
12,TRBJ1-3,-,-,TRBV2,TGTGCCAGCAGACTCTCTGGAAACACCATATATTTT,CASRLSGNTIYF
15,TRBJ2-1,TRBD1,-,TRBV5-1,TGCGCCAGCAGCTGGGGACAGGGGCTATCCAATGAGCAGTTCTTC,CASSWGQGLSNEQFF
12,TRBJ1-1,-,few,TRBV6-1,TGTGCCAGCAGAAGAGGACAAGGTGAAGCTTTCTTT,CASRRGQGEAFF
19,TRBJ2-2,TRBD2,-,TRBV27,TGTGCCAGCAGCCCTGGCAGCGGGGGAGCCCTATTTCCAACCGGGGAGCTGTTTTTT,CASSPGSGGALFPTGELFF
14,TRBJ1-1,-,once,TRBV7-2,TGTGCCAGCAGCTTAGGAGGAAAGAACACTGAAGCTTTCTTT,CASSLGGKNTEAFF
14,TRBJ1-1,-,once,TRBV7-9,TGTGCCAGCAGCTCTTTACCGGAGGTTACTGAAGCTTTCTTT,CASSSLPEVTEAFF
15,TRBJ2-7,TRBD1,few,TRBV30,TGTGCCTCCATCGAGCGGACAGGGGGGTCCTACGAGCAGTACTTC,CASIERTGGSYEQYF
15,TRBJ2-3,TRBD2,once,TRBV2,TGTGCCAGCAGTGAAGATCTAGCGGAGACAGATACGCAGTATTTT,CASSEDLAETDTQYF
12,TRBJ2-6,-,-,TRBV30,TGTGCCTGCGATTCTGGGGCCAACGGCCTGACTTTC,CACDSGANGLTF
16,TRBJ1-4,-,-,TRBV29-1,TGCAGCGTCCTCGTCCGCGGGGACGTGGCTAATGAAAAACTGTTTTTT,CSVLVRGDVANEKLFF
15,TRBJ2-1,TRBD2,few,TRBV5-1,TGCGCCAGCAGCGCAGCGGGGGCGGCCCCGAATGAGCAGTTCTTC,CASSAAGAAPNEQFF
15,TRBJ1-6,-,-,TRBV28,TGTGCCAGCAGACAACAGGGCCAGTATAATTCACCCCTCCACTTT,CASRQQGQYNSPLHF
14,TRBJ2-7,TRBD1,once,TRBV27,TGTGCCAGCAGTCCCGGGACAGCCATCTACGAGCAGTACTTC,CASSPGTAIYEQYF
15,TRBJ1-2,TRBD1,-,TRBV7-2,TGTGCCAGCAGTGAGAACTGGACAGGGAGGGATGGCTACACCTTC,CASSENWTGRDGYTF
15,TRBJ1-2,-,-,TRBV7-2,TGTGCCAGCAGCTTAGAGACGCGTGGGCTGGGTGGCTACACCTTC,CASSLETRGLGGYTF
14,TRBJ1-1,TRBD1,-,TRBV19,TGTGCCAGCAGAGACAGGGAATCAATAACTGAAGCTTTCTTT,CASRDRESITEAFF
16,TRBJ2-7,-,-,TRBV28,TGTGCCAGCAGTCCCGGACGGGGAGCCTTCTCCTACGAGCAGTACTTC,CASSPGRGAFSYEQYF
12,TRBJ1-5,TRBD1,-,TRBV30,TGTGCCTGGGACAGGGGCAATCAGCCCCAGCATTTT,CAWDRGNQPQHF
13,TRBJ1-6,-,-,TRBV6-6,TGTGCCAGCAGTTACTCGGGGGCTTCACCCCTCCACTTT,CASSYSGASPLHF
15,TRBJ2-1,TRBD2,-,TRBV2,TGTGCCAGCAGTGACGCGGGGGGATACTACAATGAGCAGTTCTTC,CASSDAGGYYNEQFF
15,TRBJ1-1,TRBD1,-,TRBV2,TGTGCCGGACGACAGGGGGCAGCTGGGATCACTGAAGCTTTCTTT,CAGRQGAAGITEAFF
17,TRBJ2-7,TRBD2,once,TRBV4-2,TGTGCCAGCAGCCAAGACGGTCTTCGGGGGGGCTTTTACGAGCAGTACTTC,CASSQDGLRGGFYEQYF
14,TRBJ1-5,-,few,TRBV27,TGTGCCAGCATGCCGACAGTTAGCAATCAGCCCCAGCATTTT,CASMPTVSNQPQHF
14,TRBJ2-7,-,-,TRBV9,TGTGCCAGCAGCGTAGTAGGCAGCCGGAGCGAGCAGTACTTC,CASSVVGSRSEQYF
16,TRBJ1-2,TRBD1,-,TRBV5-5,TGTGCCAGCAGCAACTTAGGGACAGGGAAGAACTATGGCTACACCTTC,CASSNLGTGKNYGYTF
12,TRBJ2-7,TRBD1,-,TRBV28,TGTGCCACCATGACAGGGGTCAACGAGCAGTACTTC,CATMTGVNEQYF
14,TRBJ1-6,TRBD1,-,TRBV19,TGTGCCAGTAGTTGGGGACAGAAAATTTCACCCCTCCACTTT,CASSWGQKISPLHF
15,TRBJ2-7,-,-,TRBV5-4,TGTGCCAGCAGCTTCGCGCTGGCGGGGAGCTACGAGCAGTACTTC,CASSFALAGSYEQYF
15,TRBJ1-6,-,-,TRBV30,TGTGCCATAACGACAGGACCATCCTATAATTCACCCCTCCACTTT,CAITTGPSYNSPLHF
14,TRBJ1-5,TRBD1,-,TRBV9,TGTGCCAGCAGCGGGACAGGGAACAATCAGTCCCAGCATTTT,CASSGTGNNQSQHF
13,TRBJ2-7,-,-,TRBV5-4,TGTGCCAGCAGCGCCCGGACTGACTACGAGCAGTACTTC,CASSARTDYEQYF
16,TRBJ2-2,-,-,TRBV7-9,TGTGCCAGCAGCCCTCGACAGAACGCGAACACCGGGGAGCTGTTTTTT,CASSPRQNANTGELFF